The source of this T cell receptor (beta chain) is a study of early T cells in non-severe SARS-CoV-2 infection. Turning to the study itself: Sequenced material consisted of bulk RNA (from unsorted whole blood), and chains were unpaired. The study's findings and limits: Sequences matched to VDJdb favored anti-spike CD8 responses, while private and CD4 specificities were missed.

Attachment of unique molecular identifiers to individual cDNA molecules was performed. In TCRdb, the 5' RACE reads were re-called with MiXCR into one record per CDR3 protein. The table has some 70,000 distinct CDR3 sequences, just under 5% seen once. The V gene's germline CDR1 is SEHNR and CDR2 FQNEAQ (reference sequence). The CDR3 loop spans 12 amino acids. V was shortened by 2 bases and J by 8 bases, with 9 bases between the two germline ends. In the case of this clonotype: Its target is unknown.

The chain uses TRBV7-9 and TRBJ1-1; no definite D call. Sequenced sample: whole blood. This receptor was obtained from an adult who was a healthcare worker with PCR-confirmed SARS-CoV-2 infection or an uninfected control (not recorded which). In nucleotides, the CDR3 is TGTGCCAGCAGCTTATACGGGATAGAAGCTTTCTTT. Translation: CASSLYGIEAFF.